This T cell receptor beta chain was recorded in a study of beta chain features in type 1 diabetes. Background on the study: The patient and healthy donor groups were comparable for age, gender and cell yields. Whole-study results and caveats: Patients with Type 1 diabetes showed moderately but significantly shorter TCRB CDR3s in all four CD4+ subsets.

cDNA synthesis used the whole RNA isolate, giving expressed TCRB sequences. Only in-frame clones appear in the TCRdb table, and some are missing; sequencing was by immunoSEQ multiplex PCR. The data hold approximately 270,000 clones, with 14% observed a single time. Remarks on this clone: What it recognizes is unknown.

The CDR3 is 15 amino acids. The germline V gene has CDR1 SGHTA and CDR2 FQGNSA. V lost 4 bases and J lost 4; bases outside the gene matches: 4. The receptor comes from a man between 25 and 39 years old with type 1 diabetes. The chain uses TRBV7-2 and TRBJ2-7, with 13 positions matching TRBD2. Sequencing was performed on naive CD4+ T cells from blood. The CDR3 DNA is TGTGCCAGCAGCTCGGGACTAGCGGGATTGTACGAGCAGTACTTC. Its translation is CASSSGLAGLYEQYF.